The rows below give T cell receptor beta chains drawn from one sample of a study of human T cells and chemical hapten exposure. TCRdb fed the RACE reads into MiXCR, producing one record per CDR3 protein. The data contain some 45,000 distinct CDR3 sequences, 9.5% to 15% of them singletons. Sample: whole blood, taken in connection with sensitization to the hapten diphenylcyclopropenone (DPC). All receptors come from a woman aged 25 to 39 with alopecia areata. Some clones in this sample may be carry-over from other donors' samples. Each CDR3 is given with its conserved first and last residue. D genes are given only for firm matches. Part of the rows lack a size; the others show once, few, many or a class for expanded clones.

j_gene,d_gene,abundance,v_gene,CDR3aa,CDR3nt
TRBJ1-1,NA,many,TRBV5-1,CASSLGDLPNTEAFF,TGCGCCAGCAGCTTGGGGGACCTTCCGAACACTGAAGCTTTCTTT
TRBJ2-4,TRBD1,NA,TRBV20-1,CSASLQGANIQYF,TGCAGTGCTAGCCTACAGGGGGCAAACATTCAGTACTTC
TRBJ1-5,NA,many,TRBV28,CASSLVSNQPQHF,TGTGCCAGCAGTTTGGTTAGCAATCAGCCCCAGCATTTT
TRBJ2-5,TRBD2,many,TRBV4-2,CASSHPGLAGRETQYF,TGTGCCAGCAGCCATCCCGGACTAGCGGGGAGAGAGACCCAGTACTTC
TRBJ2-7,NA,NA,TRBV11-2,CASSSSDDFFGEQYF,TGTGCCAGCAGCTCTAGCGATGACTTTTTTGGCGAGCAGTACTTC
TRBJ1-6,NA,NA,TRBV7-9,CVSSHGGESSPLHF,TGTGTCAGCAGCCATGGGGGCGAGAGTTCACCCCTCCACTTT
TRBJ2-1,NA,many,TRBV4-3,CASSPNRVRNEQFF,TGCGCCAGCAGCCCGAACCGGGTTAGGAATGAGCAGTTCTTC
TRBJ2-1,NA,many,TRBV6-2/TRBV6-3,CASTPNYGATNEQFF,TGTGCCAGCACCCCGAATTATGGAGCCACCAATGAGCAGTTCTTC
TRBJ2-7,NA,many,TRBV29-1,CSVQVADEQYF,TGCAGCGTTCAAGTTGCCGACGAGCAGTACTTC
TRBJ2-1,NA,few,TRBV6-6,CASSPEMDEQFF,TGTGCCAGCAGCCCTGAGATGGATGAGCAGTTCTTC
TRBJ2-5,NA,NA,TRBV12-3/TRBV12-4,CASSFEYQETQYF,TGTGCCAGCAGTTTCGAGTACCAAGAGACCCAGTACTTC
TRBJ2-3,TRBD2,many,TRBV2,CASSHPAREASTDTQYF,TGTGCCAGCAGCCACCCAGCTCGGGAGGCTAGCACAGATACGCAGTATTTT
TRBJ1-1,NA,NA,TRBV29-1,CSVGEGVGTEAFF,TGCAGCGTTGGCGAGGGCGTGGGTACTGAAGCTTTCTTT
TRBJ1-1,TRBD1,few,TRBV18,CASSIRQGSVNTEAFF,TGTGCCAGCTCAATACGACAGGGGTCGGTGAACACTGAAGCTTTCTTT
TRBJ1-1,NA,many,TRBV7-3,CASSPVDGLWNTEAFF,TGTGCCAGCAGCCCGGTGGACGGATTATGGAACACTGAAGCTTTCTTT
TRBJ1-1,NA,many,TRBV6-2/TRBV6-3,CASSLTPNTEAFF,TGTGCCAGCAGCTTGACCCCTAACACTGAAGCTTTCTTT
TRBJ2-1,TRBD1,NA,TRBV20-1,CSALEIGQGNYNEQFF,TGCAGTGCTTTGGAGATCGGACAGGGAAATTACAATGAGCAGTTCTTC
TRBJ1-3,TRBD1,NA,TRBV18,CASSPDRPNSGNTIYF,TGTGCCAGCTCGCCGGACAGGCCCAACTCTGGAAACACCATATATTTT
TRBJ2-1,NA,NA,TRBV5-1,CASSSTGLGGQFF,TGCGCCAGCAGCTCAACTGGCCTAGGCGGGCAGTTCTTC
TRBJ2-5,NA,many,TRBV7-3,CAVHRGLETQYF,TGTGCCGTACATCGGGGGTTGGAGACCCAGTACTTC
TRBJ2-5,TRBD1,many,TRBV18,CASSHRTGSETQYF,TGTGCCAGCTCACATCGGACAGGGAGCGAGACCCAGTACTTC
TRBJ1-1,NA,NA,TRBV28,CASSLSDNAMNTEAFF,TGTGCCAGCAGTTTATCTGACAACGCCATGAACACTGAAGCTTTCTTT
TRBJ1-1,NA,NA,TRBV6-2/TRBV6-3,CASSFTGKGGTEAFF,TGTGCCAGCAGTTTTACAGGGAAAGGAGGAACTGAAGCTTTCTTT
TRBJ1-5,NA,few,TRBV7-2,CASSLESGQPQHF,TGTGCCAGCAGCTTAGAATCCGGTCAGCCCCAGCATTTT
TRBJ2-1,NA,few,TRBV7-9,CASSLVSVYEQFF,TGTGCCAGCAGCTTAGTGTCAGTTTATGAGCAGTTCTTC
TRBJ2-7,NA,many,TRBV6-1,CASSRTLGYEQYF,TGTGCCAGCAGCCGGACATTGGGCTACGAGCAGTACTTC
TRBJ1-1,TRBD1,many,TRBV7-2,CASSLWTGGNTEAFF,TGTGCCAGCAGCTTATGGACAGGCGGGAACACTGAAGCTTTCTTT
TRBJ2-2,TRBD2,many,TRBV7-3,CASSPMGGLGSSGELFF,TGTGCCAGCAGCCCCATGGGGGGACTAGGAAGTTCCGGGGAGCTGTTTTTT
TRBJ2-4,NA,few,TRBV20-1,CSDLILAKNIQYF,TGCAGTGACCTGATACTAGCCAAAAACATTCAGTACTTC
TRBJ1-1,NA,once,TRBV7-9,CASRPRQPLNTEAFF,TGTGCCAGCAGACCTCGACAACCATTGAACACTGAAGCTTTCTTT
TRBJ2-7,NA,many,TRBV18,CASSTTGTSYEQYF,TGTGCCAGCTCAACTACAGGTACCTCCTACGAGCAGTACTTC
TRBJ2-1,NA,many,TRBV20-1,CSAREGASTNEQFF,TGCAGTGCTAGGGAAGGGGCCTCGACCAATGAGCAGTTCTTC
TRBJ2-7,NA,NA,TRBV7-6,CASSSRRWGFYEQYF,TGTGCCAGCAGCTCCCGGAGGTGGGGCTTCTACGAGCAGTACTTC
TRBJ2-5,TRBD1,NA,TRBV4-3,CASSQAAKTGRETQYF,TGCGCCAGCAGCCAAGCAGCTAAGACAGGGAGAGAGACCCAGTACTTC
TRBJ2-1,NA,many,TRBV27,CASSPQRVRDNEQFF,TGTGCCAGCAGTCCCCAAAGGGTAAGAGACAATGAGCAGTTCTTC
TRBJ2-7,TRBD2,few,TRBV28,CASSLGREAIF,TGTGCCAGCAGTTTAGGTCGGGAGGCCATCTTC
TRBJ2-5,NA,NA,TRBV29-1,CSGGAGAQETQYF,TGCAGCGGGGGGGCAGGGGCTCAAGAGACCCAGTACTTC
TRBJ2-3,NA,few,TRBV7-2,CASSPSYSDTQYF,TGTGCCAGCAGCCCGTCGTACTCAGATACGCAGTATTTT
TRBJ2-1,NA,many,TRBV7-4,CASSWGARSSYNEQFF,TGTGCCAGCAGCTGGGGGGCGCGGAGCTCCTACAATGAGCAGTTCTTC
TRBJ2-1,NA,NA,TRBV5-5,CASSLERLRWFF,TGTGCCAGCAGCTTGGAACGCTTGAGGTGGTTCTTC
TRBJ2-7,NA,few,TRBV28,CASSSPPGREPYSYEQYF,TGTGCCAGCAGTTCCCCCCCGGGAAGGGAACCTTACTCCTACGAGCAGTACTTC
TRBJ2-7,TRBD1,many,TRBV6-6,CASSYKGAHEQYF,TGTGCCAGCAGTTACAAGGGGGCGCACGAGCAGTACTTC
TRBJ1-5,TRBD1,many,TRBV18,CASSLTGGSGQPQHF,TGTGCCAGCTCACTTACAGGGGGCTCGGGTCAGCCCCAGCATTTT
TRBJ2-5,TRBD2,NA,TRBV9,CASGLAGGLQETQYF,TGTGCCAGCGGACTAGCGGGAGGGCTGCAAGAGACCCAGTACTTC
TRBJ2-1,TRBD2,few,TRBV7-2,CASSPPSGRAGEQFF,TGTGCCAGCAGCCCTCCTAGCGGGAGGGCCGGCGAGCAGTTCTTC
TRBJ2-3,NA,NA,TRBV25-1,CASSDSRADTQYF,TGTGCCAGCAGTGACAGCCGGGCGGATACGCAGTATTTT
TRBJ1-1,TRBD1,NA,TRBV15,CATSVNRGGTEAFF,TGTGCCACCAGCGTCAACAGGGGAGGGACTGAAGCTTTCTTT
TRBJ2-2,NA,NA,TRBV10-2,CASNWGSTGELFF,TGCGCCAGCAATTGGGGCAGTACCGGGGAGCTGTTTTTT
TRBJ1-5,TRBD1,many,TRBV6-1,CASSLGQGPSTQHF,TGTGCCAGCAGCCTAGGACAGGGACCATCCACCCAGCATTTT
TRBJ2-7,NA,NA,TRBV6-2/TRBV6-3,CASRVSPYEQYF,TGTGCCAGCAGAGTATCACCTTACGAGCAGTACTTC
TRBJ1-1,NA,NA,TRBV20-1,CSASGTSNTEAFF,TGCAGTGCTAGTGGGACCTCGAACACTGAAGCTTTCTTT
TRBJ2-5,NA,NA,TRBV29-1,CSVGWGTTQYF,TGCAGCGTTGGATGGGGGACAACCCAGTACTTC